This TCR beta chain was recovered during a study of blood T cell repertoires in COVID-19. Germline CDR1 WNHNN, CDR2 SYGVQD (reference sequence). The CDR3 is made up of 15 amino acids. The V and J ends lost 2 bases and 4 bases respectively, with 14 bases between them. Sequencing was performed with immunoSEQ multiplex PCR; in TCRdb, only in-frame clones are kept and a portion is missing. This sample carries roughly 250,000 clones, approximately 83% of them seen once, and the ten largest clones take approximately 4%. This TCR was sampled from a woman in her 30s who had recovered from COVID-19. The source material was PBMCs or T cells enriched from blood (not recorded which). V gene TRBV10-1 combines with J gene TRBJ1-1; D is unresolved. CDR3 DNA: TGCGCCAGCAGTGAGAATTCGGCGGCACGCACTGAAGCTTTCTTT. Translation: CASSENSAARTEAFF.